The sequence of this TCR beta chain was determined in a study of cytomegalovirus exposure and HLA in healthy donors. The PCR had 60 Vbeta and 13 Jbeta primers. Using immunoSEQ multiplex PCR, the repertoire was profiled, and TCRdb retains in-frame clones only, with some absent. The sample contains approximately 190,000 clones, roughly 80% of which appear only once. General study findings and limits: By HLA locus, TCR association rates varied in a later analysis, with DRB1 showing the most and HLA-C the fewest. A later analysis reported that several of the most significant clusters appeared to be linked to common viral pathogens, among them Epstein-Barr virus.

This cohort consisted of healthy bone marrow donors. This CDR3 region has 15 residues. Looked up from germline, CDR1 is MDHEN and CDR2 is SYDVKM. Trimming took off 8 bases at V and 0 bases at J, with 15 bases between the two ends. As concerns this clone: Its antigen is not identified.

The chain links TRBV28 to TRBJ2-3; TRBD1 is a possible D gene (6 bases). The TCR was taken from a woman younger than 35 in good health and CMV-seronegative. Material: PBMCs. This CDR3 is CASGLQGSSTDTQYF. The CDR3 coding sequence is TGTGCCAGCGGATTACAGGGTTCTAGCACAGATACGCAGTATTTT.